This is a list of T cell receptor beta chains from one sample in a study of cytomegalovirus exposure and HLA in healthy donors. Here immunoSEQ multiplex PCR was the method, and the copy in TCRdb shows in-frame clones only, minus some. Its table records 65,000 to 80,000 clones. Sequenced sample: PBMCs. Receptor source: a female donor in good health and CMV-seropositive. CDR3s include the opening cysteine and the closing phenylalanine or tryptophan.

TRBV6-5,TRBJ1-1,CASSARGWPEAFF
TRBV19,TRBJ2-3,CASNRGIHTDTQYF
TRBV20-1,TRBJ2-1,CSASSPGSGFF
TRBV7-9,TRBJ2-5,CASSLERVMWETQYF
TRBV5-6,TRBJ2-5,CASSSEDETQYF
TRBV10-3,TRBJ2-3,CAISDTGLGTDTQYF
TRBV13,TRBJ2-7,CASRNDRDYEQYF
TRBV25-1,TRBJ2-1,CASQRSDSPWNEQFF
TRBV19,TRBJ1-5,CASSIERGRSNQPQHF
TRBV7-8,TRBJ2-6,CASSLFHRAGANVLTF
TRBV5-1,TRBJ2-6,CASRRDRGTPSSGANVLTF
TRBV6-1,TRBJ2-5,CASSESSGGAETQYF
TRBV28,TRBJ2-1,CASRLGGGLDEQFF
TRBV5-6,TRBJ2-1,CASSLPSGTNEQFF
TRBV2,TRBJ1-4,CASRLTEKLFF
TRBV6-1,TRBJ1-1,CASSASGGGTEAFF
TRBV10-2,TRBJ2-7,CASSSPRGTYEQYF
TRBV9,TRBJ2-4,CASSVYGRGIQYF
TRBV7-2,TRBJ1-5,CASSPVGGGGQPQHF
TRBV7-7,TRBJ2-7,CASSPSPGDLDLGEQYF